The entry below gives a single T cell receptor beta chain sequence along with its context. The sample originates from a study of blood T cell repertoires in COVID-19. At the level of the study: From the United States, Italy and Spain came samples of acute and convalescent COVID-19. T cells, B-cell-depleted T cells, or PBMCs provided the cDNA or gDNA that served as material.

Trimming took 2 bases from V and 1 from J; bases not matched to a gene: 9. This CDR3 has 18 residues. The germline gives CDR1 GTSNPN, CDR2 SVGIG (reference sequence). Original methodology: Nucleated cell counts were estimated from reference gene primer amplification. Clones were sequenced by immunoSEQ multiplex PCR, and TCRdb holds only the in-frame ones, with some missing. The DNA gave D and trimming, while V, J and clone size come from that table. The profile covers some 80,000 clones, with less than 90% appearing a single time and 15% to 20% taken by the ten largest. The sequence was obtained from a human donor in a cohort sampled during active COVID-19. Input material: peripheral blood. The chain employs TRBV30 and TRBJ2-5; 14 bases align to TRBD2. In nucleotides, the CDR3 is TGTGCCTGGAGTTTCGGGGGGACTAGCGGGAGTGGCCAAGAGACCCAGTACTTC. Its protein is CAWSFGGTSGSGQETQYF.